Listed here are 20 T cell receptor beta chains from one sample, sequenced in a study of beta chain features in type 1 diabetes (dated by TCRdb to 2017 to 2018). The antigens these receptors bind are not known. The library came from the immunoSEQ multiplex PCR assay. The High Capacity cDNA Reverse Transcription Kit was used to reverse transcribe all of the isolated RNA, meaning that expressed TCRB transcripts were what got sequenced. TCRdb's version of the immuneACCESS table is confined to in-frame rearrangements and falls short of the full clone set. An unresolved V gene accounts for under half of the shortfall where checked; the remainder is of unknown origin. For this sample the table gives some 360,000 clones, of which roughly a tenth were detected only once. Roughly 0.6% of the sample is taken by the ten largest. Study-wide findings and limitations: A moderate but significant shortening of TCRB CDR3 length was observed in type 1 diabetes patients in all four CD4+ subsets.

The material sequenced was central memory CD4+ T cells from blood. The receptors come from a man aged 25 to 45 with type 1 diabetes.

This clone was recorded many times. The chain has TRBV14 and TRBJ2-2; D may be TRBD1 (6 bases). V lost 4 bases and J 6 bases, leaving 12 bases between the germline ends. The CDR3 totals 14 residues. Germline lookup yields CDR1 SGHDN and CDR2 FVKESK. In DNA form, the CDR3 reads TGTGCCAGCAGCCTAAGACAGGAAGCCGGGGAGCTGTTTTTT. Amino acids: CASSLRQEAGELFF.

The chain has TRBV9 and TRBJ2-5, with 8 bases matching TRBD1. V shed 0 bases and J 5 bases; nucleotides not matched to a gene: 6. The CDR3 is 15 amino acids. The V gene's germline CDR1 is SGDLS and CDR2 YYNGEE. This chain's CDR3 is CASSVEARGRETQYF. The CDR3 coding sequence is TGTGCCAGCAGCGTAGAGGCCAGGGGGCGCGAGACCCAGTACTTC.

This clone was picked up a small number of times. The rearrangement uses TRBV25-1 and TRBJ2-5; D unclear. Per germline, CDR1 MGHDK and CDR2 SYGVNS. Trimming took off 3 bases at V and 2 bases at J, with 7 bases between the two ends. The CDR3 extends over 13 amino acids. The chain's CDR3 is CASSEVNQETQYF. The CDR3 DNA is TGTGCCAGCAGTGAGGTGAATCAAGAGACCCAGTACTTC.

This clone was seen more than once but under ten times. The rearrangement links TRBV28 to TRBJ1-5, with 10 positions matching TRBD1. The V gene end was trimmed by 7 bases and the J gene end by 7 bases; junction bases not matched to a gene: 7. The germline gives CDR1 MDHEN, CDR2 SYDVKM. This CDR3 is built from 14 residues. The CDR3 coding sequence is TGTGCCAGCAAGACAGGGGGCGCGAGGCAGCCCCAGCATTTT. Amino acid sequence: CASKTGGARQPQHF.

This clone came up many times. The CDR3 nucleotides read TGTGCCAGCAGCTCGGGACTAGCGGCCCCAGAGCAGTACTTC. Its translation is CASSSGLAAPEQYF. The chain couples TRBV5-4 to TRBJ2-7, with 11 bases matching TRBD2. The V and J ends lost 3 bases and 7 bases, in that order; junction bases with no gene match: 6. There are 14 residues in the CDR3. CDR1 SGHNT and CDR2 YYREEE come from the germline V gene (reference sequence). Together with reference TRBV5-4 and TRBJ2-7, the CDR3 gives the full variable domain: ETGVTQSPTHLIKTRGQQVTLRCSSQSGHNTVSWYQQALGQGPQFIFQYYREEENGRGNFPPRFSGLQFPNYSSELNVNALELDDSALYLCASSSGLAAPEQYFGPGTRLTVT.

There are many counts of this clone. The V call is TRBV29-1, the J call TRBJ2-1, with 9 positions matching TRBD1. V trimming: 5 bases; J trimming: 8 bases; junction bases outside the gene matches: 4. Germline values: CDR1 SQVTM, CDR2 ANQGSEA. The CDR3 extends over 12 amino acids. DNA for the CDR3: TGCAGCGTTAAAGGACAGGGGTATGAGCAGTTCTTC. It yields the protein CSVKGQGYEQFF.

This chain uses TRBV5-1 with TRBJ2-7; weak D call: TRBD1 (6 bases). The CDR3 loop spans 15 amino acids. Trimming stripped 2 bases from V and 3 bases from J, with 15 bases between. The germline V gene has CDR1 SGHRS and CDR2 YFSETQ. The CDR3 sequence is CASSFAQGSIYEQYF. CDR3 coding DNA: TGCGCCAGCAGCTTCGCACAGGGCTCTATCTACGAGCAGTACTTC.

There are many counts of this clone. This chain connects TRBV18 to TRBJ1-2; possible D gene TRBD1, 6 bases. Per the germline V gene, CDR1 is KGHSH and CDR2 is LQKENI. There are 14 residues in the CDR3. The germline V and J ends were trimmed by 4 bases and 1 base, with 10 bases remaining between them. The CDR3 here is CASSLGGDNYGYTF. CDR3 nucleotide sequence: TGTGCCAGCTCACTAGGGGGAGATAACTATGGCTACACCTTC.

This clone was counted ten times or more. The CDR3 DNA sequence: TGTGCCATCAGTGGAGGACAGGGAATGAGGGAGCAGTACTTC. It encodes CAISGGQGMREQYF. This chain connects TRBV10-3 to TRBJ2-7, with TRBD1 matching over 8 bases. Looked up from germline, CDR1 is ENHRY and CDR2 is SYGVKD. Trimming removed 4 bases from V and 7 bases from J; junction bases left unmatched: 9. CDR3 size: 14 residues.

This clone turned up a few times. The chain recombines TRBV7-2 with TRBJ2-1; the D is unclear. CDR1 SGHTA and CDR2 FQGNSA come from the germline V gene. The V gene lost 5 bases and the J gene lost 0 bases, with 11 bases spanning the gap. The CDR3 consists of 15 residues. DNA of the CDR3: TGTGCCAGCAGCCCGGACGTAAGCTCCTACAATGAGCAGTTCTTC. Protein sequence: CASSPDVSSYNEQFF.

This rearrangement joins TRBV29-1 to TRBJ2-1; maybe TRBD1 (6 bases). The germline gives CDR1 SQVTM, CDR2 ANQGSEA. This CDR3 comprises 12 residues. V dropped 6 bases and J dropped 8 bases, with 14 bases sitting between them. The CDR3 sequence is CSVAARGYEQFF. The CDR3 DNA reads TGCAGCGTCGCTGCTAGGGGGTATGAGCAGTTCTTC.

This clone showed up just a few times. Other DNA sequences in this specimen translate into the identical CDR3. The V and J genes are TRBV28 and TRBJ2-2; a weak D match, TRBD2 (6 bases). The CDR3 runs to 11 residues. Germline V lookup: CDR1 MDHEN, CDR2 SYDVKM. This CDR3 is CASGDTGELFF. Written as DNA, the CDR3 is TGTGCTTCGGGGGACACCGGGGAGCTGTTTTTT.

This chain links TRBV7-6 with TRBJ1-5; D gene uncertain. V gave up 4 bases and J gave up 1 base, with 5 bases separating them. CDR1 is SGHVS and CDR2 is FNYEAQ in the germline V gene. CDR3 length: 13 amino acids. The CDR3 sequence is CASSSQSNQPQHF. The CDR3 coding sequence is TGTGCCAGCAGCTCTCAGAGCAATCAGCCCCAGCATTTT.

The gene calls are TRBV29-1 and TRBJ2-7, with D perhaps matching TRBD2 (6 bases). This CDR3 comprises 13 residues. The V gene's germline CDR1 is SQVTM and CDR2 ANQGSEA. Trimming pared 7 bases from V and 3 bases from J, leaving 16 bases between. The CDR3 region is CSASPGRYYEQYF. As DNA, the CDR3 is TGCAGCGCCTCTCCAGGGAGGTACTACGAGCAGTACTTC.

This clone was found a few times. The V call is TRBV29-1, the J call TRBJ2-1; 13 nucleotides match TRBD2. The CDR3 length is 14 residues. Germline V gene sequence: CDR1 SQVTM, CDR2 ANQGSEA. The junction had 8 bases not matched to a gene; V was cut back by 7 bases and J by 8 bases. The CDR3 loop reads CSAETSGRLDEQFF. In nucleotides, the CDR3 is TGCAGCGCAGAGACTAGCGGGAGGCTCGATGAGCAGTTCTTC.

This chain joins TRBV28 and TRBJ2-4; 10 bases are shared with TRBD1. Germline trimming cut 6 bases from V and 8 bases from J; bases unmatched to any gene: 10. In germline, CDR1 is MDHEN, CDR2 SYDVKM. The CDR3 runs to 15 residues. CDR3 protein: CASSSTGTGVYIQYF. The DNA for the CDR3 is TGTGCCAGCAGCTCCACCGGGACAGGGGTATACATTCAGTACTTC.

Points on this clone: At one of its ends the junction is not consistent with the germline gene, which may arise from a read error. This chain links TRBV7-2 with TRBJ1-1; D possibly corresponds to TRBD1 (5 bases). The CDR3 extends over 17 amino acids. CDR1 is SGHTA, CDR2 FQGNSA, per germline. CDR3 sequence (DNA): TGCGCCAGCAGCCAAGAAGCTTACGTCTCAGGGCGGACTGAAGCTTTCTTT. It encodes CASSQEAYVSGRTEAFF.

This clone came up many times. The V and J genes are TRBV18 and TRBJ2-3, with D uncertain. This CDR3 spans 13 amino acids. Germline V gene data show CDR1 as KGHSH and CDR2 as LQKENI. Trimming removed 7 bases at V and 1 base at J, with 9 bases between. Written as DNA, the CDR3 is TGTGCCAGCTGCGCATTGGGCACAGATACGCAGTATTTT. Protein sequence: CASCALGTDTQYF.

The chain employs TRBV2 and TRBJ1-5; a weak D match, TRBD1 (5 bases). The CDR3 is 13 residues long. CDR1 is SNHLY, CDR2 FYNNEI, per germline. Trimming stripped 7 bases from V and 3 bases from J, with 10 bases between. CDR3: CASKGQYNQPQHF. CDR3 DNA sequence: TGTGCCAGCAAGGGGCAGTACAATCAGCCCCAGCATTTT.

This clone was observed many times. The chain is built from TRBV5-1 and TRBJ2-3; 7 positions match TRBD1. CDR3 length: 14 amino acids. V shed 4 bases, J shed 1 base, and the junction held 3 bases outside the gene matches. Germline CDR1 SGHRS, CDR2 YFSETQ. CDR3 region: CASSQGVGTDTQYF. The CDR3 region has the DNA TGCGCCAGCAGCCAGGGGGTAGGCACAGATACGCAGTATTTT.